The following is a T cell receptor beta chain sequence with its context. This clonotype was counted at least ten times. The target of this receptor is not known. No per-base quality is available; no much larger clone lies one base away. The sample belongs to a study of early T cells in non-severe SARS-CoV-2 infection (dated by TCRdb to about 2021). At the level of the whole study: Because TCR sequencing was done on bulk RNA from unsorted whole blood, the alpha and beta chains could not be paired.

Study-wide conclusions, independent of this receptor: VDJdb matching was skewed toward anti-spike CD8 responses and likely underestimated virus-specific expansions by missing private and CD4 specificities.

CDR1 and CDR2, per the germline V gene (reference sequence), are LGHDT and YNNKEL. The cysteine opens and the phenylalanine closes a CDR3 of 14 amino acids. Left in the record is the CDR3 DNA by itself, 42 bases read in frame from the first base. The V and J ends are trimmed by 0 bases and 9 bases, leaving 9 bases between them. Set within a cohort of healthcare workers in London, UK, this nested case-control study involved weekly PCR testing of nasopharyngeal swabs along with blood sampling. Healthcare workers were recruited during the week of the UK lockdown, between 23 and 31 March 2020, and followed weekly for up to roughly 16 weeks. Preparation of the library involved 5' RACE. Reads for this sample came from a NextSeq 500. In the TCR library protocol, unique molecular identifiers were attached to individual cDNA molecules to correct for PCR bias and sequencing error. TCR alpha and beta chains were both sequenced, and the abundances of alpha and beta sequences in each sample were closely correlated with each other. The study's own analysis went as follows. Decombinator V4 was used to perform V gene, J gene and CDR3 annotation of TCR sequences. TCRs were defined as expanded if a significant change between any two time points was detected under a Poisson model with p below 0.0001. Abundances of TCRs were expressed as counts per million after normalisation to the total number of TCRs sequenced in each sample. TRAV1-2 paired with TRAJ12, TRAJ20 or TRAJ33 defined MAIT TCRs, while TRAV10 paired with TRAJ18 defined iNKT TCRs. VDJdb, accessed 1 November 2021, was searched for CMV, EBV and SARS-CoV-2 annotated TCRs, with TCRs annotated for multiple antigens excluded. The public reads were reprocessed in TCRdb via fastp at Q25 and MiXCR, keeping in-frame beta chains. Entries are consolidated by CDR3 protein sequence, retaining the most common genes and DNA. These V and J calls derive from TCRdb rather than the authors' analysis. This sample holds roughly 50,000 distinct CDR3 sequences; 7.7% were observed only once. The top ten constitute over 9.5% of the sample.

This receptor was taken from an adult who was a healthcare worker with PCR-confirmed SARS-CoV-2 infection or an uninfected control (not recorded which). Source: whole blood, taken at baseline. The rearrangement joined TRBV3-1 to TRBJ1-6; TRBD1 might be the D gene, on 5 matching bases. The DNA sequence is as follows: TGTGCCAGCAGCCAAGAGGGGGTAGCTTCACCCCTCCACTTT. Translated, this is CASSQEGVASPLHF.